Listed below are T cell receptor beta chains from one sample, sequenced in a study of OX40 agonist ivuxolimab in advanced cancers. Using immunoSEQ multiplex PCR, the repertoire was profiled, and TCRdb retains in-frame clones only, with some absent. Here the sample spans 65,000 to 95,000 clones, 92% being singletons. This sample comprised CD4+ or CD8+ T cells sorted from blood, obtained in a trial of the OX40 agonist ivuxolimab. All receptors derive from an adult with an advanced solid tumor such as melanoma, head and neck, liver or kidney cancer. CDR3s include the opening cysteine and the closing phenylalanine or tryptophan. Each record gives: J gene, D gene, V gene, clone size, CDR3 protein, CDR3 DNA. A D gene is named only where the DNA matches it firmly. Size is stated for part of the rows, as once, few or many counts, or as a class when the clone is expanded.

TRBJ2-3 TRBD2 TRBV30 . CAWSYNPQTTSAYTDTQYF TGTGCCTGGAGTTACAACCCCCAAACGACTAGCGCCTACACAGATACGCAGTATTTT
TRBJ2-3 . TRBV7-2 . CASSPAGFADTQYF TGTGCCAGCAGCCCCGCCGGATTTGCAGATACGCAGTATTTT
TRBJ2-1 TRBD2 TRBV27 . CASGLAGEERGFNNEQFF TGTGCCAGCGGACTAGCGGGAGAGGAGAGAGGATTTAACAATGAGCAGTTCTTC
TRBJ2-1 TRBD1 TRBV6-1 once CASRRGQLSMGQFF TGTGCCAGCAGGAGGGGACAGCTCTCAATGGGGCAGTTCTTC
TRBJ1-4 . TRBV10-2 . CASSDNEKLFF TGCGCCAGCAGTGATAACGAAAAACTGTTTTTT
TRBJ2-5 . TRBV18 . CASSQETQYF TGTGCCAGCTCACAGGAGACCCAGTACTTC
TRBJ1-1 . TRBV18 . CASSPSQQGNTEAFF TGTGCCAGCTCACCATCACAACAGGGGAACACTGAAGCTTTCTTT
TRBJ1-5 TRBD1 TRBV18 . CASSKTTRGQGNQPQHF TGTGCCAGCTCAAAAACAACAAGGGGACAGGGGAATCAGCCCCAGCATTTT
TRBJ2-7 TRBD2 TRBV5-4 . CASSPLAGGPDEQYF TGTGCCAGCAGCCCCTTAGCGGGAGGGCCGGACGAGCAGTACTTC
TRBJ1-2 TRBD1 TRBV7-2 . CASSFTGDGGYTF TGTGCCAGCAGCTTTACAGGGGATGGAGGCTACACCTTC
TRBJ2-7 TRBD1 TRBV2 . CASRPDRYNEQYF TGTGCCAGCAGACCGGACAGGTACAACGAGCAGTACTTC
TRBJ2-1 TRBD2 TRBV5-1 few CASSVGLASLNEQFF TGCGCCAGCAGCGTGGGACTAGCGTCCCTAAATGAGCAGTTCTTC
TRBJ1-4 TRBD1 TRBV10-3 . CATQGAGNEKLFF TGTGCCACCCAGGGGGCAGGTAATGAAAAACTGTTTTTT